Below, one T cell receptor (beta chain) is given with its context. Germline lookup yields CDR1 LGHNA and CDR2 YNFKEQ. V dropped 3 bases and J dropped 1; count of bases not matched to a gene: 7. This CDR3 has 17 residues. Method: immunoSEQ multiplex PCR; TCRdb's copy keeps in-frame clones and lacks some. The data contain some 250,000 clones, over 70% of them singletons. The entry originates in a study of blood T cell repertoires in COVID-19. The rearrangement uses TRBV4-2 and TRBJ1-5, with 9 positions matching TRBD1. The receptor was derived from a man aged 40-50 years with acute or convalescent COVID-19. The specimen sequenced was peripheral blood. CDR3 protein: CASSQEPGQGSNQPQHF. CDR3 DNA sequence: TGTGCCAGCAGCCAGGAACCGGGACAGGGAAGCAATCAGCCCCAGCATTTT.